Each of the 18 T cell receptor beta chains below was sequenced from the same sample in a study of blood T cell repertoires in COVID-19. Produced via immunoSEQ multiplex PCR; TCRdb's table is partial and in-frame only. The sample lists around 290,000 clones; more than 70% were seen once. The sequenced sample was peripheral blood. The receptors derive from a woman aged 45-59 years who had recovered from COVID-19.

Details on this clone: Other DNA sequences in the same sample also yield this CDR3. V gene TRBV12-5 combines with J gene TRBJ2-5; 11 nucleotides align to TRBD1. Germline assignment: CDR1 LGHNT and CDR2 FRNRAP. The CDR3 length is 15 residues. With 6 bases clipped from V and 4 bases from J, the junction kept 7 bases outside the gene matches. The DNA of the CDR3 is TGTGCTAGTGGGCTAGGACAGGGGGCGGGAGAGACCCAGTACTTC. Its translation is CASGLGQGAGETQYF. The full variable domain, in which reference TRBV12-5 and TRBJ2-5 provide the parts outside the CDR3, is DARVTQTPRHKVTEMGQEVTMRCQPILGHNTVFWYRQTMMQGLELLAYFRNRAPLDDSGMPKDRFSAEMPDATLATLKIQPSEPRDSAVYFCASGLGQGAGETQYFGPGTRLLVL.

This clone was seen more than once but under ten times. This chain connects TRBV11-2 to TRBJ1-1, with D unclear. The V and J ends lost 5 bases and 5 bases respectively, with 18 bases between them. The CDR3 contains 15 residues. CDR1 and CDR2 from the germline V gene are SGHAT and FQNNGV. CDR3 sequence: CASSPFSAGGTEAFF. In nucleotides, the CDR3 is TGTGCCAGCAGCCCCTTTTCGGCAGGCGGGACTGAAGCTTTCTTT.

The chain combines TRBV19 with TRBJ2-1; D is undetermined. Trimming removed 6 bases at V and 4 bases at J, with 16 bases between. The CDR3 is 15 residues long. Germline loops: CDR1 LNHDA, CDR2 SQIVND (reference sequence). In DNA form, the CDR3 reads TGTGCCAGTAGCAAAAGAGGTGGAGAATACAATGAGCAGTTCTTC. The encoded protein is CASSKRGGEYNEQFF. The variable domain in full, completed from reference TRBV19 and TRBJ2-1, reads DGGITQSPKYLFRKEGQNVTLSCEQNLNHDAMYWYRQDPGQGLRLIYYSQIVNDFQKGDIAEGYSVSREKKESFPLTVTSAQKNPTAFYLCASSKRGGEYNEQFFGPGTRLTVL.

This clone came up a few times. V and J are TRBV7-3 and TRBJ1-2; weak D call: TRBD1 (6 bases). CDR3 length: 16 residues. The V end lost 5 bases, the J end lost 3 bases, and 19 bases lay between the germline ends. Germline lookup yields CDR1 SGHTA and CDR2 FQGTGA. CDR3 protein: CASSITGQVGYYGYTF. As DNA, the CDR3 is TGTGCCAGCAGCATTACAGGGCAGGTTGGGTACTATGGCTACACCTTC.

J is TRBJ2-2 and V is TRBV5-1, with 8 bases fitting TRBD1. Germline CDR1 is SGHRS and CDR2 is YFSETQ. The CDR3 is 17 amino acids. The V and J ends lost 0 bases and 0 bases, in that order; junction bases with no gene match: 4. The CDR3 DNA reads TGCGCCAGCAGCTTGGGACAGGGGAACGCGAACACCGGGGAGCTGTTTTTT. As protein: CASSLGQGNANTGELFF.

The chain couples TRBV30 to TRBJ2-7, with TRBD2 matching over 9 bases. The germline CDR1 and CDR2 sequences are GTSNPN and SVGIG (reference sequence). The CDR3 is 11 residues long. V was clipped by 7 bases and J by 5 bases; unmatched bases: 3. In nucleotides, the CDR3 is TGTGCCTCAAGCGGGGGGCACGAGCAGTACTTC. It yields the protein CASSGGHEQYF.

The chain joins TRBV2 to TRBJ1-1; TRBD1 is a possible D gene (5 bases). The CDR3 contains 14 residues. V dropped 7 bases and J dropped 5 bases, with 17 bases sitting between them. From germline, CDR1 is SNHLY and CDR2 FYNNEI. CDR3 sequence reads: CASKVIGEGTEAFF. In DNA form, the CDR3 reads TGTGCCAGCAAGGTGATAGGGGAGGGAACTGAAGCTTTCTTT.

This chain joins TRBV27 and TRBJ1-2; D not certain. The germline V and J ends were trimmed by 0 bases and 4 bases, with 6 bases remaining between them. Germline V gives CDR1 MNHEY, CDR2 SMNVEV (reference sequence). The CDR3 is made up of 13 amino acids. CDR3 loop: CASSLSGPYGYTF. The CDR3, as DNA: TGTGCCAGCAGTTTATCTGGGCCCTATGGCTACACCTTC.

The V and J genes are TRBV7-2 and TRBJ2-7, with a possible D match to TRBD2 (6 bases). Trimming removed 5 bases at V and 1 base at J, with 15 bases between. In germline, CDR1 is SGHTA, CDR2 FQGNSA. The CDR3 covers 15 residues. CDR3: CASSPDYARSYEQYF. For the CDR3, the DNA is TGTGCCAGCAGCCCGGACTACGCTAGGTCCTACGAGCAGTACTTC.

This sequence joins TRBV5-5 and TRBJ1-1; TRBD1 might be the D (6 bases). This CDR3 is 13 amino acids long. V was shortened by 6 bases and J by 6 bases, with 15 bases between the two germline ends. In germline, CDR1 is SGHKS, CDR2 YYEKEE (reference sequence). CDR3 coding DNA: TGTGCCAGCACCGTGGGGGGGCGGGCTGAAGCTTTCTTT. Its translation is CASTVGGRAEAFF.

The chain recombines TRBV27 with TRBJ2-7, with a possible D match to TRBD2 (5 bases). V was trimmed by 5 bases and J by 2 bases, leaving 13 bases between them. The CDR3 has 14 residues. Germline values: CDR1 MNHEY, CDR2 SMNVEV (reference sequence). The CDR3 sequence is CASSRGTPAYEQYF. The CDR3 DNA follows: TGTGCCAGCAGTCGGGGTACCCCCGCCTACGAGCAGTACTTC.

The gene calls are TRBV7-2 and TRBJ1-2; tentative D call: TRBD1 (6 bases). Germline V gene sequence: CDR1 SGHTA, CDR2 FQGNSA. The CDR3 is 16 amino acids. V lost 0 bases, J lost 7 bases, and 18 bases lay in between. The CDR3 DNA reads TGTGCCAGCAGCTTAGCGGAGGGCGGGGGCGCGGGTGGCTACACCTTC. It translates to CASSLAEGGGAGGYTF.

V usage is TRBV5-6 and J usage is TRBJ2-7, with 9 bases identical to TRBD1. V trimming: 3 bases; J trimming: 2 bases; junction bases outside the gene matches: 9. Looked up from germline, CDR1 is SGHDT and CDR2 is YYEEEE. This CDR3 region has 16 residues. The CDR3 DNA is TGTGCCAGCAGCTCCGCCGTGGGACAGGGCGCCTACGAGCAGTACTTC. Translating gives CASSSAVGQGAYEQYF.

The chain couples TRBV14 to TRBJ2-3, with 9 bases fitting TRBD2. In germline, CDR1 is SGHDN, CDR2 FVKESK. This CDR3 is built from 14 residues. Trimming cost V 4 bases and J 8 bases; bases outside gene matches: 7. The CDR3 DNA reads TGTGCCAGCAGCCCCGGACTAGCGTCGAGTACGCAGTATTTT. Amino acids: CASSPGLASSTQYF.

The chain has TRBV5-1 and TRBJ1-1, with unresolved D. The CDR3 covers 14 residues. The V end was cut by 2 bases, the J end by 4 bases, with 12 bases between. Germline values: CDR1 SGHRS, CDR2 YFSETQ. The CDR3 bases are TGCGCCAGCAGCTTAGGTCAGGATCTCACTGAAGCTTTCTTT. It yields the protein CASSLGQDLTEAFF.

The J gene is TRBJ2-1, the V gene TRBV25-1; D is possibly TRBD2 (6 bases). The CDR3 has 14 amino acids. V lost 1 base, J lost 15 bases, and 19 bases lay in between. The V gene's germline CDR1 is MGHDK and CDR2 SYGVNS. The CDR3 coding sequence is TGTGCCAGCAGTGAATGGGAGGTGGGACGGAAAGTGTTCTTC. Amino acid sequence: CASSEWEVGRKVFF.

This chain joins TRBV7-2 and TRBJ2-1; TRBD1 might be the D (5 bases). V shed 2 bases and J shed 8 bases, with 10 bases lying between them. The CDR3 is 13 amino acids. Germline V gives CDR1 SGHTA, CDR2 FQGNSA. In DNA, the CDR3 is TGTGCCAGCAGCTTAATGGGGCTGGATGAGCAGTTCTTC. The encoded protein is CASSLMGLDEQFF.

The chain employs TRBV6-6 and TRBJ1-5; D unclear. Trimming removed 4 bases at V and 3 bases at J, with 4 bases between. Germline CDR1 reads MNHNY; CDR2 reads SVGAGI (reference sequence). The CDR3 is 12 residues long. CDR3 sequence (DNA): TGTGCCAGCAGTTTAGTCAATCAGCCCCAGCATTTT. As protein: CASSLVNQPQHF.